This is a list of T cell receptor beta chains from one sample in a study of siplizumab effects on memory and regulatory T cells. Data came from immunoSEQ multiplex PCR; TCRdb stores just in-frame clones and leaves some out. The table has some 120,000 clones, about 95% seen once. The sample comprised non-Treg CD4+ T cells sorted from blood. Receptors originate from a human donor in good health. The CDR3 runs from the conserved cysteine through the conserved F or W. A D gene is named only where the DNA matches it firmly. Clone size is not always given. Where it is, it says once, few, many or a class for expanded clones.

cdr3_aa	cdr3_nt	j_call	d_call	cdr3_length	clone_size	v_call
CASSLGWGPNQPQHF	TGTGCCAGCAGCTTGGGATGGGGACCCAATCAGCCCCAGCATTTT	TRBJ1-5	NA	15	NA	TRBV5-6
CAIRQGAGGYTF	TGTGCCATCAGACAGGGGGCAGGCGGCTACACCTTC	TRBJ1-2	TRBD1	12	NA	TRBV6-5
CAPRTVLYGYTF	TGTGCCCCCCGGACAGTACTCTATGGCTACACCTTC	TRBJ1-2	NA	12	NA	TRBV6-4
CASSTGLAGGDF	TGCGCCAGCAGCACGGGACTAGCGGGAGGGGACTTT	TRBJ2-3	TRBD2	12	NA	TRBV5-1
CASSVALLNTGELFF	TGTGCCAGCAGCGTAGCCTTGCTTAACACCGGGGAGCTGTTTTTT	TRBJ2-2	NA	15	NA	TRBV9
CASSLLGTENTEAFF	TGTGCCAGCAGCTTGTTAGGAACAGAAAACACTGAAGCTTTCTTT	TRBJ1-1	NA	15	NA	TRBV5-6
CASSLQGISGNTIYF	TGTGCCAGCAGCTTACAGGGAATCTCTGGAAACACCATATATTTT	TRBJ1-3	NA	15	NA	TRBV11-2
CASRPRQSEAFF	TGTGCCAGCAGACCCCGACAGTCTGAAGCTTTCTTT	TRBJ1-1	NA	12	NA	TRBV6-5
CASSQGRNYGYTF	TGCGCCAGCAGCCAAGGTAGGAACTATGGCTACACCTTC	TRBJ1-2	NA	13	NA	TRBV4-1
CASSLTAGINYGYTF	TGTGCCAGCAGTTTAACTGCGGGAATAAACTATGGCTACACCTTC	TRBJ1-2	NA	15	once	TRBV27
CASSWGNNQPQHF	TGTGCCAGTAGTTGGGGCAACAATCAGCCCCAGCATTTT	TRBJ1-5	NA	13	NA	TRBV19
CASSLVQGGSPLHF	TGTGCCAGCAGCTTAGTGCAAGGCGGTTCACCCCTCCACTTT	TRBJ1-6	NA	14	NA	TRBV7-9
CASSETGYREQYF	TGTGCCAGCAGTGAAACAGGGTATCGCGAGCAGTACTTC	TRBJ2-7	NA	13	NA	TRBV6-1
CASGLGATGNSGEETQYF	TGTGCTAGTGGTTTGGGCGCAACCGGGAATAGCGGGGAAGAGACCCAGTACTTC	TRBJ2-5	TRBD2	18	NA	TRBV12-5
CASSKDSPQETQYF	TGTGCCAGCAGTAAGGACAGTCCACAAGAGACCCAGTACTTC	TRBJ2-5	NA	14	NA	TRBV2
CASSSREGGQPQHF	TGTGCCAGCTCATCTCGGGAGGGAGGACAGCCCCAGCATTTT	TRBJ1-5	NA	14	NA	TRBV18
CASSYGDRTSYTF	TGTGCCAGCAGTTACGGCGACCGAACTAGCTACACCTTC	TRBJ1-2	NA	13	NA	TRBV6-6
CASSYGSSSTDTQYF	TGTGCCAGCAGCTACGGTTCCAGTAGCACAGATACGCAGTATTTT	TRBJ2-3	NA	15	NA	TRBV5-8
CASSILKPGGGPLATLFEAFF	TGTGCCAGCAGCATCCTCAAACCAGGGGGGGGGCCGCTAGCCACCCTCTTTGAAGCTTTCTTT	TRBJ1-1	NA	21	NA	TRBV21-1
CASSALTGTYEQYF	TGTGCCAGCAGCGCACTGACTGGGACCTACGAGCAGTACTTC	TRBJ2-7	NA	14	NA	TRBV5-6
CASSLSKVGAETQYF	TGTGCCAGCAGTTTATCGAAAGTGGGGGCAGAGACCCAGTACTTC	TRBJ2-5	NA	15	NA	TRBV27
CASTQILGNTIYF	TGTGCCAGTACTCAAATCCTGGGAAACACCATATATTTT	TRBJ1-3	NA	13	NA	TRBV19
CASRSKPGLVGEQFF	TGTGCCAGCAGATCTAAGCCCGGACTAGTTGGCGAGCAGTTCTTC	TRBJ2-1	TRBD2	15	NA	TRBV7-9
CASSGTGAGELFF	TGTGCCAGCAGCGGGACAGGGGCCGGGGAGCTGTTTTTT	TRBJ2-2	TRBD1	13	NA	TRBV7-9
CASSHPKPGQAGEQFF	TGTGCCAGCAGCCACCCCAAACCGGGACAGGCAGGAGAGCAGTTCTTC	TRBJ2-1	TRBD1	16	NA	TRBV14
CASSLHSPGDQPQHF	TGCGCCAGCAGCTTGCACTCCCCCGGCGATCAGCCCCAGCATTTT	TRBJ1-5	NA	15	NA	TRBV5-1
CASSPRSSGSNEQFF	TGTGCCAGCTCACCACGGTCTAGCGGGAGTAATGAGCAGTTCTTC	TRBJ2-1	TRBD2	15	NA	TRBV18
CAISPPGQGGTGELFF	TGTGCCATCAGTCCTCCGGGACAGGGAGGTACCGGGGAGCTGTTTTTT	TRBJ2-2	TRBD1	16	NA	TRBV10-3
CASSPSGQETQYF	TGTGCCAGCTCACCAAGTGGACAAGAGACCCAGTACTTC	TRBJ2-5	NA	13	once	TRBV18
CASSLGMRYEKLFF	TGTGCCAGCAGTTTAGGGATGCGGTATGAAAAACTGTTTTTT	TRBJ1-4	NA	14	NA	TRBV27
CASSFTGSGELFF	TGTGCCAGCAGCTTTACGGGTAGCGGGGAGCTGTTTTTT	TRBJ2-2	NA	13	NA	TRBV7-2
CASRPPRDSPYGYTF	TGTGCCAGCAGACCTCCCCGGGACAGCCCCTATGGCTACACCTTC	TRBJ1-2	TRBD1	15	NA	TRBV6-6
CASSWSDGDYGYTF	TGTGCCAGCAGTTGGTCCGACGGGGATTATGGCTACACCTTC	TRBJ1-2	NA	14	NA	TRBV6-1
CASSYPPNTEAFF	TGTGCCAGCAGTTACCCTCCGAACACTGAAGCTTTCTTT	TRBJ1-1	NA	13	NA	TRBV6-6
CASSYPGTGAFF	TGTGCCAGCAGTTATCCGGGGACGGGAGCTTTCTTT	TRBJ1-1	NA	12	NA	TRBV6-5
CASSTGGSYEQYF	TGTGCCAGCAGCACGGGGGGCTCCTACGAGCAGTACTTC	TRBJ2-7	TRBD2	13	NA	TRBV27
CASGRDHFQPQHF	TGTGCTAGTGGCCGAGACCACTTTCAGCCCCAGCATTTT	TRBJ1-5	NA	13	NA	TRBV12-5
CASGLIVYEQYF	TGTGCTAGTGGTTTGATAGTATACGAGCAGTACTTC	TRBJ2-7	NA	12	NA	TRBV12-5
CASSPLGTGGSYEQYF	TGTGCCAGCTCACCACTAGGGACCGGGGGATCCTACGAGCAGTACTTC	TRBJ2-7	NA	16	NA	TRBV18
CASSKLGQTSTDTQYF	TGTGCCAGCAGCAAACTGGGACAGACCAGCACAGATACGCAGTATTTT	TRBJ2-3	NA	16	NA	TRBV21-1
CASSPQGNEQFF	TGTGCCAGCAGCCCTCAGGGAAATGAGCAGTTCTTC	TRBJ2-1	NA	12	NA	TRBV9
CATSRGSYRGMNTEAFF	TGTGCCACCAGCAGAGGGTCTTACAGGGGCATGAACACTGAAGCTTTCTTT	TRBJ1-1	TRBD1	17	NA	TRBV15
CASSPSRDSPAQYF	TGTGCCAGCTCACCATCCCGGGACTCCCCGGCGCAGTACTTC	TRBJ2-7	NA	14	NA	TRBV18
CASRGRGASTGELFF	TGCGCCAGCAGAGGTCGTGGGGCAAGTACCGGGGAGCTGTTTTTT	TRBJ2-2	NA	15	NA	TRBV5-1
CASGSRDSGEAFF	TGTGCCAGCGGATCCCGGGACTCTGGTGAAGCTTTCTTT	TRBJ1-1	NA	13	NA	TRBV6-6
CASSGDSGLYNEQFF	TGTGCCAGCAGCGGGGACAGCGGCCTTTACAATGAGCAGTTCTTC	TRBJ2-1	TRBD1	15	once	TRBV9
CASSPRQGRRDYGYTF	TGTGCCAGCAGCCCTCGACAGGGGAGGAGGGACTATGGCTACACCTTC	TRBJ1-2	NA	16	NA	TRBV21-1
CASRQTGGGSPLHF	TGTGCCAGCAGGCAGACAGGGGGTGGTTCACCCCTCCACTTT	TRBJ1-6	TRBD1	14	NA	TRBV6-1
CASRVRGMNTEAFF	TGTGCCAGCAGAGTCAGGGGCATGAACACTGAAGCTTTCTTT	TRBJ1-1	NA	14	NA	TRBV6-5
CASSDGPLNYGYTF	TGTGCCAGCAGTGACGGCCCCCTCAACTATGGCTACACCTTC	TRBJ1-2	NA	14	NA	TRBV28
CASSLAMGLEAFF	TGTGCCAGCAGCTTAGCAATGGGACTTGAAGCTTTCTTT	TRBJ1-1	NA	13	NA	TRBV11-3
CASPGQSSGNTIYF	TGTGCCAGCCCGGGACAGAGCTCTGGAAACACCATATATTTT	TRBJ1-3	TRBD1	14	once	TRBV11-3
CASSETEAFF	TGTGCCAGCAGTGAAACTGAAGCTTTCTTT	TRBJ1-1	NA	10	NA	TRBV6-1
CSVRPGRSTDTQYF	TGCAGCGTCCGACCAGGACGGAGCACAGATACGCAGTATTTT	TRBJ2-3	NA	14	NA	TRBV29-1